These 24 T cell receptor beta chains were all obtained from the same sample, sequenced in a study of blood T cell repertoires in COVID-19. Assay: immunoSEQ multiplex PCR; the TCRdb copy retains only in-frame clones and omits some. The sample carries over 140,000 clones, less than 80% recorded once. The specimen sequenced was peripheral blood. The receptors derive from a woman older than 75 with active or convalescent COVID-19.

The rearrangement joins TRBV6-5 to TRBJ2-7, with a possible D match to TRBD1 (6 bases). The CDR3 is made up of 16 amino acids. Germline values: CDR1 MNHEY, CDR2 SVGAGI. V lost 0 bases and J lost 2, with 14 bases in between. This CDR3 reads CASSYSRRQVTYEQYF. In DNA, the CDR3 is TGTGCCAGCAGTTACTCGCGTAGACAGGTGACCTACGAGCAGTACTTC.

This clone has only one observation. J is TRBJ2-7 and V is TRBV5-1, with D uncertain. This CDR3 region has 17 residues. V lost 4 bases, J lost 1 base, and 21 bases lay in between. The germline V gene has CDR1 SGHRS and CDR2 YFSETQ. CDR3 nucleotides: TGCGCCAGCAGCCCATCGACCTCAGGCCTCGCATCCTACGAGCAGTACTTC. It encodes CASSPSTSGLASYEQYF.

The rearrangement links TRBV14 to TRBJ2-1; 16 bases align to TRBD2. Trimming removed 4 bases from V and 9 bases from J; junction bases left unmatched: 3. The germline V gene encodes CDR1 SGHDN and CDR2 FVKESK. The CDR3 spans 15 residues. The CDR3 DNA sequence: TGTGCCAGCAGCCCGGGACTAGCGGGGGGGCGTGAGCAGTTCTTC. Translation: CASSPGLAGGREQFF.

The chain joins TRBV27 to TRBJ2-3; 9 nucleotides line up with TRBD2. The CDR3 has 14 amino acids. CDR1 is MNHEY and CDR2 is SMNVEV in the germline V gene (reference sequence). Losses at the gene ends were 4 bases for V and 5 bases for J; bases not matched to a gene: 4. The CDR3 here is CASSWRGGVDTQYF. The CDR3 DNA sequence: TGTGCCAGCAGTTGGCGGGGGGGCGTAGATACGCAGTATTTT.

The chain links TRBV30 to TRBJ2-1; TRBD2 matches 9 bases. J was trimmed by 0 bases and V by 3 bases; bases with no gene match: 12. Germline V CDR1 and CDR2: GTSNPN, SVGIG (reference sequence). The CDR3 totals 18 residues. CDR3 sequence (DNA): TGTGCCTGGAGGGTCGGTAGCGGGGGCCGTAGCTCCTACAATGAGCAGTTCTTC. Protein sequence: CAWRVGSGGRSSYNEQFF.

This clone was counted a single time. The chain uses TRBV28 and TRBJ2-7, with 9 bases matching TRBD1. Germline V gene data show CDR1 as MDHEN and CDR2 as SYDVKM. V was clipped by 6 bases and J by 9 bases; unmatched bases: 6. The CDR3 spans 12 residues. As DNA, the CDR3 is TGTGCCAGCAGAAAACAGGGGGCGCGGCAGTACTTC. Its protein product is CASRKQGARQYF.

The chain joins TRBV7-9 to TRBJ1-1; D gene unclear. V was cut by 2 bases and J by 2 bases, with 6 bases left in between. The CDR3 contains 13 residues. CDR1 is SEHNR, CDR2 FQNEAQ, per germline (reference sequence). CDR3 sequence: CASSLNINTEAFF. As DNA, the CDR3 is TGTGCCAGCAGCTTAAATATTAACACTGAAGCTTTCTTT.

The chain combines TRBV21-1 with TRBJ1-3; the table's D call, TRBD1, has no DNA check behind it. TRBV21-1 is termed a pseudogene. The length of the CDR3 is 15 residues. The CDR3 here is CASSKPRDRYWSIYF. In nucleotides, the CDR3 is TGTGCCAGCAGCAAGCCCCGGGACAGGTATTGGTCCATATATTTT.

The chain links TRBV3-1 (or the pseudogene TRBV3-2) to TRBJ1-1, with unresolved D. CDR1 LGHDT and CDR2 YNNKEL come from the germline V gene (reference sequence). The CDR3 length is 11 residues. The V end was cut by 10 bases, the J end by 8 bases, with 14 bases between. The CDR3 is CATRGAHEAFF. In nucleotides, the CDR3 is TGTGCCACCCGAGGTGCCCACGAAGCTTTCTTT.

This clone was counted between two and nine times. The V gene is TRBV4-3, the J gene TRBJ2-1; D is possibly TRBD2 (6 bases). CDR3 length: 16 residues. Germline CDR1 is LGHNA and CDR2 is YSLEER. The V gene lost 0 bases and the J gene lost 2 bases, with 11 bases spanning the gap. The CDR3 nucleotides are TGCGCCAGCAGCCAAGATCAGGCGGGGCCCTACAATGAGCAGTTCTTC. Translated, it gives CASSQDQAGPYNEQFF.

This clone was recorded only once. The rearrangement uses TRBV7-2 and TRBJ1-2; weak D call: TRBD1 (5 bases). There are 15 residues in the CDR3. Germline loops: CDR1 SGHTA, CDR2 FQGNSA. Trimming stripped 0 bases from V and 5 bases from J, with 13 bases between. CDR3 sequence: CASSLAPVTVYGYTF. The CDR3 nucleotides are TGTGCCAGCAGCTTAGCCCCCGTGACAGTATATGGCTACACCTTC. The whole variable domain, filled in from reference TRBV7-2 and TRBJ1-2, reads GAGVSQSPSNKVTEKGKDVELRCDPISGHTALYWYRQSLGQGLEFLIYFQGNSAPDKSGLPSDRFSAERTGGSVSTLTIQRTQQEDSAVYLCASSLAPVTVYGYTFGSGTRLTVV.

The chain carries TRBV19 and TRBJ1-2, with D possibly TRBD1 on 5 matching bases. The germline V and J ends were trimmed by 3 bases and 6 bases, with 14 bases remaining between them. Per germline, CDR1 LNHDA and CDR2 SQIVND (reference sequence). The CDR3 sequence is 14 residues long. CDR3 in amino acids: CASSIDSLLNGYTF. Here the CDR3 DNA reads TGTGCCAGTAGTATTGACAGTCTTCTCAATGGCTACACCTTC.

This clone was counted at least ten times. The genes are TRBV7-9 and TRBJ2-7, with TRBD1 matching over 9 bases. Unmatched junction bases numbered 7, after V lost 4 bases and J lost 3 bases. CDR1 and CDR2 from the germline V gene are SEHNR and FQNEAQ (reference sequence). The CDR3 totals 15 residues. The DNA of the CDR3 is TGTGCCAGCAGCTGGGGGACAGGGTCAGGCTACGAGCAGTACTTC. Its protein is CASSWGTGSGYEQYF.

The genes are TRBV30 and TRBJ2-3, with unresolved D. CDR3 length: 11 amino acids. The germline V gene encodes CDR1 GTSNPN and CDR2 SVGIG (reference sequence). The V end was cut by 2 bases, the J end by 4 bases, with 4 bases between. The CDR3 bases are TGTGCCTGGAGTACTTCAGATACGCAGTATTTT. It encodes CAWSTSDTQYF.

The chain combines TRBV4-1 with TRBJ2-1, with 10 bases that match TRBD2. V lost 0 bases, J lost 0 bases, and 8 bases stayed unmatched. The CDR3 extends over 19 amino acids. Germline assignment: CDR1 MGHRA and CDR2 YSYEKL. CDR3: CASSQETLAGMSSYNEQFF. CDR3 DNA: TGCGCCAGCAGCCAAGAAACACTAGCGGGGATGAGCTCCTACAATGAGCAGTTCTTC.

In the case of this clone: The junction does not match germline at one end; this may be a read error. The chain employs TRBV7-7 and TRBJ1-4; 7 nucleotides align to TRBD1. Germline values: CDR1 SSHAT, CDR2 FNYEAQ (reference sequence). This CDR3 spans 16 amino acids. This CDR3 reads CASSLALGQTNEKLFF. The CDR3 region has the DNA TGTGCTAGCAGCTTAGCCCTGGGACAGACTAATGAAAAACTGTTTTTT.

The rearrangement links TRBV5-6 to TRBJ1-6, with 9 bases aligning to TRBD1. The CDR3 is 16 residues long. Unmatched junction bases numbered 9, after V lost 5 bases and J lost 6 bases. Per the germline V gene, CDR1 is SGHDT and CDR2 is YYEEEE. The CDR3 DNA reads TGTGCCAGCAGACAAGACAGGGGGGTCCCTAATTCACCCCTCCACTTT. Translation gives CASRQDRGVPNSPLHF.

The gene calls are TRBV6-5 and TRBJ1-1, with no clear D. Germline V gives CDR1 MNHEY, CDR2 SVGAGI. Trimming shortened V by 6 bases and J by 10 bases, and 18 bases separated the two germline ends. The length of the CDR3 is 13 residues. The CDR3 region is CASREVETAGAFF. For the CDR3, the DNA is TGTGCCAGCAGGGAGGTAGAAACAGCGGGAGCTTTCTTT.

J is TRBJ2-5 and V is TRBV6-2 or TRBV6-3; maybe TRBD1 (6 bases). Looked up from germline, CDR1 is MNHEY and CDR2 is SVGEGT. This CDR3 is 14 amino acids long. V lost 5 bases, J lost 2 bases, and 12 bases lay in between. The DNA of the CDR3 is TGTGCCAGCAGTCAATGGGGGCTTCAAGAGACCCAGTACTTC. Amino acid sequence: CASSQWGLQETQYF.

This chain uses TRBV6-2 or TRBV6-3 with TRBJ2-1; 8 nucleotides align to TRBD1. V trimming: 4 bases; J trimming: 6 bases; junction bases outside the gene matches: 14. Germline V gene lookup returns CDR1 MNHEY and CDR2 SVGEGT. The CDR3 is 17 amino acids. The CDR3 region is CASSSRTGRQAANEQFF. The CDR3 DNA reads TGTGCCAGCAGTTCGAGGACAGGGAGGCAAGCGGCCAATGAGCAGTTCTTC.

The gene calls are TRBV5-4 and TRBJ2-2; D might be TRBD2 (6 bases). The CDR3 covers 13 residues. Germline values: CDR1 SGHNT, CDR2 YYREEE (reference sequence). V lost 3 bases and J 4 bases, leaving 7 bases between the germline ends. CDR3 sequence: CASSSTSTGELFF. CDR3 sequence (DNA): TGTGCCAGCAGCTCGACTAGCACCGGGGAGCTGTTTTTT. Full variable domain (missing parts from reference TRBV5-4 and TRBJ2-2): ETGVTQSPTHLIKTRGQQVTLRCSSQSGHNTVSWYQQALGQGPQFIFQYYREEENGRGNFPPRFSGLQFPNYSSELNVNALELDDSALYLCASSSTSTGELFFGEGSRLTVL.

V gene TRBV3-1 (or the pseudogene TRBV3-2) combines with J gene TRBJ1-6; D not resolved. There are 15 residues in the CDR3. Germline V lookup: CDR1 LGHDT, CDR2 YNNKEL (reference sequence). The germline V and J ends were trimmed by 4 bases and 10 bases, with 17 bases remaining between them. The CDR3 DNA reads TGTGCCAGCAGCCCACGGGTCGCTATTGGCTCACCCCTCCACTTT. Translation: CASSPRVAIGSPLHF.

In DNA form, the CDR3 reads TGTGCCAGCAGCAAAAGGGGGCTCCCCTCTGGGGCCAACGTCCTGACTTTC. Encoded protein: CASSKRGLPSGANVLTF. This chain connects TRBV5-8 to TRBJ2-6, with 7 nucleotides matching TRBD1. V was clipped by 4 bases and J by 0 bases; unmatched bases: 7. The CDR3 spans 17 residues. Germline lookup yields CDR1 SGHTS and CDR2 YDEGEE.

The chain uses TRBV3-1 (or the pseudogene TRBV3-2) and TRBJ1-2; D uncertain. The CDR3 totals 13 residues. Deletions cut 6 bases from V and 6 bases from J, with 14 bases between. Per the germline V gene, CDR1 is LGHDT and CDR2 is YNNKEL (reference sequence). CDR3 DNA: TGTGCCAGCAGTCAAAATACGGGTAATGGCTACACCTTC. This translates into CASSQNTGNGYTF.